This passage covers 23 T cell receptor beta chains from one sample sequenced in a study of shared clonotypes between healthy human individuals. Profiling relied on immunoSEQ multiplex PCR, and the TCRdb table lists in-frame clones only, not all of them. The top ten hold roughly 0.39% of the sample, which has around 2.5 million clones, approximately 93% seen once. The sample was naive CD4+ T cells from PBMCs. Documented subset: CD45RA+ positively selected. The receptors were sampled from a man in his late teens or twenties in good health. Some clones in this sample may be carry-over from other donors' samples.

The V and J genes are TRBV2 and TRBJ1-5; D remains unclear. The V end lost 6 bases, the J end lost 4 bases, and 16 bases lay between the germline ends. Germline CDR1 SNHLY, CDR2 FYNNEI. The CDR3 totals 15 residues. CDR3 residues: CASRDWLTSNQPQHF. CDR3 sequence (DNA): TGTGCCAGCAGGGACTGGCTGACCTCTAATCAGCCCCAGCATTTT.

The rearrangement joins TRBV7-3 to TRBJ2-3; no clear D. The germline V and J ends were trimmed by 2 bases and 0 bases, with 12 bases remaining between them. Germline V gives CDR1 SGHTA, CDR2 FQGTGA. The CDR3 loop spans 16 amino acids. CDR3 DNA sequence: TGTGCCAGCAGCTTAGGTGGATCGACTAGCACAGATACGCAGTATTTT. This codes for CASSLGGSTSTDTQYF.

This chain uses TRBV4-1 with TRBJ2-5; possible D gene TRBD2, 6 bases. This CDR3 is 16 amino acids long. The V gene lost 1 base and the J gene lost 2 bases, with 14 bases spanning the gap. Germline values: CDR1 MGHRA, CDR2 YSYEKL. The CDR3 sequence: CASSQGGTQPQETQYF. DNA for the CDR3: TGCGCCAGCAGCCAAGGAGGGACTCAACCACAAGAGACCCAGTACTTC.

The chain combines TRBV9 with TRBJ2-7, with D possibly called TRBD1 or TRBD2 (7 bases each). This CDR3 has 14 residues. V lost 6 bases and J 2 bases, leaving 15 bases between the germline ends. From germline, CDR1 is SGDLS and CDR2 YYNGEE. CDR3 region: CASTPGGQAYEQYF. In DNA form, the CDR3 reads TGTGCCAGCACCCCGGGAGGACAGGCCTACGAGCAGTACTTC.

The chain uses TRBV6-6 and TRBJ2-2, with 8 bases lining up with TRBD1. CDR1 is MNHNY and CDR2 is SVGAGI in the germline V gene (reference sequence). The CDR3 loop spans 13 amino acids. V trimming: 8 bases; J trimming: 7 bases; junction bases outside the gene matches: 6. DNA of the CDR3: TGTGCCAGCGCCCGGACAGGGAACGGGGAGCTGTTTTTT. Translating gives CASARTGNGELFF.

The chain employs TRBV5-4 and TRBJ2-5; D gene ambiguous. This CDR3 contains 14 residues. Germline V gene data show CDR1 as SGHNT and CDR2 as YYREEE (reference sequence). V lost 4 bases to trimming and J lost 1 base, with 11 bases between them. DNA of the CDR3: TGTGCCAGCAGCGTTGGAACCTTCCAAGAGACCCAGTACTTC. It translates to CASSVGTFQETQYF.

Concerning this clone itself: The same CDR3 arises from other DNA sequences in this sample as well. The gene calls are TRBV29-1 and TRBJ1-4, with TRBD1 as a possible D gene (6 bases). The CDR3 extends over 12 amino acids. Germline lookup yields CDR1 SQVTM and CDR2 ANQGSEA. V lost 6 bases, J lost 8 bases, and 13 bases lay in between. The CDR3 nucleotides read TGCAGCGTGGAGGGGGGGAGCGAAAAACTGTTTTTT. As protein: CSVEGGSEKLFF.

A note on this clone: This specimen includes other DNA sequences encoding the same CDR3. Here the CDR3 DNA reads TGTGCCAGCAGCCAAGCTTACGAGCAGTACTTC. Residues: CASSQAYEQYF. The rearrangement joins TRBV2 to TRBJ2-7, with D uncertain. From germline, CDR1 is SNHLY and CDR2 FYNNEI. Trimming cost V 6 bases and J 4 bases, with 7 bases left between them. The CDR3 is 11 residues long. Supplemented by reference TRBV2 and TRBJ2-7, the full variable domain reads EPEVTQTPSHQVTQMGQEVILRCVPISNHLYFYWYRQILGQKVEFLVSFYNNEISEKSEIFDDQFSVERPDGSNFTLKIRSTKLEDSAMYFCASSQAYEQYFGPGTRLTVT.

This clone was found a few times. V gene TRBV7-9 combines with J gene TRBJ2-4, with no clear D. Germline V gene lookup returns CDR1 SEHNR and CDR2 FQNEAQ (reference sequence). V was shortened by 5 bases and J by 9 bases, with 11 bases between the two germline ends. This CDR3 spans 12 amino acids. For the CDR3, the DNA is TGTGCCAGCAGCCTCGTGGACGGCATTCAGTACTTC. Translated: CASSLVDGIQYF.

J is TRBJ2-7 and V is TRBV6-5; 9 nucleotides align to TRBD1. V lost 2 bases, J lost 3 bases, and 8 bases stayed unmatched. CDR1 MNHEY and CDR2 SVGAGI come from the germline V gene. The CDR3 runs to 16 residues. CDR3 residues: CASSYAGQGLYYEQYF. CDR3 DNA: TGTGCCAGCAGTTACGCGGGACAGGGTTTATACTACGAGCAGTACTTC.

CDR3 bases: TGCAGCGTCGCACAGGGTGCCCTCTACGAGCAGTACTTC. Protein product: CSVAQGALYEQYF. The rearrangement uses TRBV29-1 and TRBJ2-7, with D maybe TRBD1 (6 bases). The CDR3 covers 13 residues. The V gene lost 6 bases and the J gene lost 3 bases, with 15 bases spanning the gap. Germline loops: CDR1 SQVTM, CDR2 ANQGSEA.

This sequence joins TRBV7-9 and TRBJ2-3; TRBD2 agrees at 9 bases. The CDR3 spans 15 residues. Germline loops: CDR1 SEHNR, CDR2 FQNEAQ (reference sequence). V shed 1 base and J 6 bases; nucleotides not matched to a gene: 5. The CDR3 reads CASSLGRGLADTQYF. The CDR3 DNA is TGTGCCAGCAGCTTAGGGCGTGGACTAGCGGATACGCAGTATTTT.

This chain joins TRBV28 and TRBJ1-5, with TRBD1 as a possible D gene (6 bases). The CDR3 loop spans 18 amino acids. V gave up 6 bases and J gave up 9 bases, with 30 bases separating them. Germline lookup yields CDR1 MDHEN and CDR2 SYDVKM. CDR3 in amino acids: CASSAFNLRGREGRPQHF. The CDR3 DNA is TGTGCCAGCAGCGCTTTCAACCTCAGGGGCCGCGAGGGGAGGCCCCAGCATTTT.

The chain is built from TRBV18 and TRBJ2-2; D not certain. Per germline, CDR1 KGHSH and CDR2 LQKENI. V lost 11 bases and J lost 1, with 14 bases in between. The CDR3 consists of 14 residues. The CDR3 spells CAASAQMNTGELFF. The CDR3 DNA follows: TGTGCCGCCTCGGCGCAGATGAACACCGGGGAGCTGTTTTTT.

The chain recombines TRBV19 with TRBJ1-5; 9 bases are a match to TRBD1. Trimming removed 5 bases from V and 6 bases from J; junction bases left unmatched: 11. The CDR3 spans 16 residues. From germline, CDR1 is LNHDA and CDR2 SQIVND (reference sequence). The CDR3 reads CASSSLRTGEGQPQHF. The CDR3 bases are TGTGCCAGTAGTTCTTTACGGACAGGGGAGGGTCAGCCCCAGCATTTT.

The gene calls are TRBV29-1 and TRBJ1-1; TRBD1 aligns across 11 bases. This CDR3 spans 15 amino acids. Germline CDR1 is SQVTM and CDR2 is ANQGSEA. Losses at the gene ends were 5 bases for V and 2 bases for J; bases not matched to a gene: 7. The CDR3 loop reads CSVKTGTGGNTEAFF. The CDR3 region has the DNA TGCAGCGTTAAAACTGGGACAGGGGGTAACACTGAAGCTTTCTTT.

This clone showed up just a few times. The V and J genes are TRBV9 and TRBJ1-1; D ambiguous. V was trimmed by 6 bases and J by 4 bases, leaving 13 bases between them. CDR1 SGDLS and CDR2 YYNGEE come from the germline V gene. CDR3 length: 13 amino acids. CDR3 residues: CASTLMEGTEAFF. CDR3 nucleotide sequence: TGTGCCAGCACCTTGATGGAGGGCACTGAAGCTTTCTTT.

This chain uses TRBV5-4 with TRBJ1-1; tentative D call: TRBD1 (6 bases). Trimming pared 3 bases from V and 1 base from J, leaving 13 bases between. Germline CDR1 is SGHNT and CDR2 is YYREEE (reference sequence). The CDR3 consists of 15 residues. The CDR3 here is CASSSGQLENTEAFF. CDR3 DNA sequence: TGTGCCAGCAGCTCTGGACAGCTCGAGAACACTGAAGCTTTCTTT.

The chain employs TRBV2 and TRBJ2-3, with 9 bases fitting TRBD2. CDR1 is SNHLY and CDR2 is FYNNEI in the germline V gene. The ends lost 4 bases at V and 2 bases at J; junction bases unmatched: 19. The CDR3 covers 20 residues. The CDR3, as DNA: TGTGCCAGCAGTGTCCCCCTTGTAGCGGCTAGCGGGACAGACACAGATACGCAGTATTTT. It encodes CASSVPLVAASGTDTDTQYF.

This sequence joins TRBV5-6 and TRBJ2-7, with 12 bases lining up with TRBD1. The J segment lost 0 bases and the V segment lost 5 bases, leaving 0 bases of the junction unmatched. CDR1 SGHDT and CDR2 YYEEEE come from the germline V gene. CDR3 length equals 14 residues. CDR3 sequence: CASRGQGASYEQYF. The CDR3 DNA reads as TGTGCCAGCAGGGGACAGGGGGCCTCCTACGAGCAGTACTTC.

The J gene is TRBJ2-2, the V gene TRBV11-2; 10 nucleotides line up with TRBD1. The CDR3 runs 16 residues. V lost 3 bases to trimming and J lost 3 bases; unmatched junction nucleotides: 4. The germline CDR1 and CDR2 sequences are SGHAT and FQNNGV. CDR3 sequence (DNA): TGTGCCAGCAGCTTGGACAGGGGGAGGGACACCGGGGAGCTGTTTTTT. As protein: CASSLDRGRDTGELFF.

V is TRBV27 and J is TRBJ1-1, with D unresolved. V lost 6 bases to trimming and J lost 3 bases, with 11 bases between them. CDR3 size: 13 residues. Germline loops: CDR1 MNHEY, CDR2 SMNVEV (reference sequence). For the CDR3, the DNA is TGTGCCAGCAGCCCCCTAGGAGACACTGAAGCTTTCTTT. This gives the protein CASSPLGDTEAFF.

The chain has TRBV7-2 and TRBJ2-5; maybe TRBD2 (6 bases). The V end lost 5 bases, the J end lost 2 bases, and 9 bases lay between the germline ends. Germline CDR1 reads SGHTA; CDR2 reads FQGNSA. This CDR3 is built from 13 residues. The CDR3 bases are TGTGCCAGCAGCCGCGGACTACAAGAGACCCAGTACTTC. It yields the protein CASSRGLQETQYF.